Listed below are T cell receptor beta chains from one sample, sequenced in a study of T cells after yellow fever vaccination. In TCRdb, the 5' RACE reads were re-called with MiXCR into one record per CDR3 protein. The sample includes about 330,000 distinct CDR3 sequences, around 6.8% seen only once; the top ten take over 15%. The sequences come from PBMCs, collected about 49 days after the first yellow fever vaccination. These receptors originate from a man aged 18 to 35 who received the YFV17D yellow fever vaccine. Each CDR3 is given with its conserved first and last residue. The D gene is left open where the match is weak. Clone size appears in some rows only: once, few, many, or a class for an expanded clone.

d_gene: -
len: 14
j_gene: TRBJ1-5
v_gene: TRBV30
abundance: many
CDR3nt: TGTGCCTGGACGGAGGGCGCGGGCAATCAGCCCCAGCATTTT
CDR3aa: CAWTEGAGNQPQHF

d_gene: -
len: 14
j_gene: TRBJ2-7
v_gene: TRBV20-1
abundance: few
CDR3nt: TGCAGTGCCACGGGAAGACTAAAATCCTACGAGCAGTACTTC
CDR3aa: CSATGRLKSYEQYF

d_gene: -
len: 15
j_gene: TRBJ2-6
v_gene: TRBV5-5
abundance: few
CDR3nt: TGTGCCAGCAGCCACTATCTCTCTGGGGCCAACGTCCTGACTTTC
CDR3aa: CASSHYLSGANVLTF

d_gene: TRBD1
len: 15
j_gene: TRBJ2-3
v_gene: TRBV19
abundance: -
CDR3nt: TGTGCCAGTAGTACAGGACAGGGGAGGCCCGATACGCAGTATTTT
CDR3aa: CASSTGQGRPDTQYF

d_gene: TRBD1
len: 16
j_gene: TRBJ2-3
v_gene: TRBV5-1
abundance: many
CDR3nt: TGCGCCAGCAGCCCGTCCCCGGACAGGGGGACAGATACGCAGTATTTT
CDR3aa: CASSPSPDRGTDTQYF

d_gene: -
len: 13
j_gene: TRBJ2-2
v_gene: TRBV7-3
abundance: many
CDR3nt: TGTGCCAGCAGCTTAACGGGGTTCGGGGAGCTGTTTTTT
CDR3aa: CASSLTGFGELFF

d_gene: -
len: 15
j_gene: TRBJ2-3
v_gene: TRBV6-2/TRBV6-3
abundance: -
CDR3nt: TGTGCCAGCAGTGACCGCCCGGCGGGGACAGATACGCAGTATTTT
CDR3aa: CASSDRPAGTDTQYF

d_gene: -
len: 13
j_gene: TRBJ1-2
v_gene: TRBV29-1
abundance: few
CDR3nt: TGCAGCGTTGACGGGGCAGGGCGTGGGGGCTACACCTTC
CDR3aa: CSVDGAGRGGYTF

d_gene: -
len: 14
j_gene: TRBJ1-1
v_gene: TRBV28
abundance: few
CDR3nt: TGTGCCAGCGGACGAGAGGGGGTGAACACTGAAGCTTTCTTT
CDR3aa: CASGREGVNTEAFF

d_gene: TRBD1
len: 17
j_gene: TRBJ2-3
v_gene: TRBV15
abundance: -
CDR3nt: TGTGCCACCAGCAGAGCCACAGGGGGTTCGTTTGGAGATACGCAGTATTTT
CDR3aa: CATSRATGGSFGDTQYF

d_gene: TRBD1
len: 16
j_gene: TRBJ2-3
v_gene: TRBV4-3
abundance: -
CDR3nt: TGCGCCAGCAGCCAAGAAGGGACAGGGATCACAGATACGCAGTATTTT
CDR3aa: CASSQEGTGITDTQYF

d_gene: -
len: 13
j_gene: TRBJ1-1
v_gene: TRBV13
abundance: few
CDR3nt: TGTGCCAGCAGCCGAGATGGAGGGACTGAAGCTTTCTTT
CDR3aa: CASSRDGGTEAFF

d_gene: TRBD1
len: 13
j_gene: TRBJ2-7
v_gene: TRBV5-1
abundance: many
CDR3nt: TGCGCCAGCAGCGTGACAGGGAATTACGAGCAGTACTTC
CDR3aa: CASSVTGNYEQYF

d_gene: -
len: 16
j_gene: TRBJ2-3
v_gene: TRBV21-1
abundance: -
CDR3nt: TGTGCCAGCAGCACCAGTGGGGGTCGGGACGGAAATACGCAGTATTTT
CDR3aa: CASSTSGGRDGNTQYF

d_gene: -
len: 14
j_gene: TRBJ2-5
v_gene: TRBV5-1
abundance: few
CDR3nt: TGCGCCAGCAGCTTGCCTAGTGGACAAGAGACCCAGTACTTC
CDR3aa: CASSLPSGQETQYF

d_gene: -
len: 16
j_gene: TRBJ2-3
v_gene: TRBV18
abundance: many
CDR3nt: TGTGCCAGCTCACCACTGTTGGTCAACCAGGGAGATACGCAGTATTTT
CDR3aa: CASSPLLVNQGDTQYF

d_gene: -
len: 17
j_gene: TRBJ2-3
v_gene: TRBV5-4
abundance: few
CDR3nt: TGTGCCAGCAGCTCGCCCTCTAGCTCTTCTAGCACAGATACGCAGTATTTT
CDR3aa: CASSSPSSSSSTDTQYF

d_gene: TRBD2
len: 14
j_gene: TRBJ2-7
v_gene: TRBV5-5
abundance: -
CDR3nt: TGTGCCAGCAGCTCAACCGGACTAGCCTACGAGCAGTACTTC
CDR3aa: CASSSTGLAYEQYF

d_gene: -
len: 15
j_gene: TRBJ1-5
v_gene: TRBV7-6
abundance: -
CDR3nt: TGTGCCAGCAGCCCGGCGGGGGTTAGCAATCAGCCCCAGCATTTT
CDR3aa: CASSPAGVSNQPQHF

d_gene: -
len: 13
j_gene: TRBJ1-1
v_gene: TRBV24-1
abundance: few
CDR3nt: TGTGCCACCAGGAGCCAACCGCACACTGAAGCTTTCTTT
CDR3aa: CATRSQPHTEAFF

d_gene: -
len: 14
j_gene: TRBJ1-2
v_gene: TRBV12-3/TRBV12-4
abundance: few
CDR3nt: TGTGCCAGCAGTTTCCTGAAATCTGACTATGGCTACACCTTC
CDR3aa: CASSFLKSDYGYTF

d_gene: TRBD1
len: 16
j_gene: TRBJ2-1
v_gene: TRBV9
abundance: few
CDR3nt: TGTGCCAGCAGCGAGCGCGGGACAGGGGGGTACAATGAGCAGTTCTTC
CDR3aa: CASSERGTGGYNEQFF

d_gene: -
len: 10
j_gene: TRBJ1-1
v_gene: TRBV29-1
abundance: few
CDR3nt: TGCAGCGTCGTCACTACTGAAGCTTTCTTT
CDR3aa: CSVVTTEAFF

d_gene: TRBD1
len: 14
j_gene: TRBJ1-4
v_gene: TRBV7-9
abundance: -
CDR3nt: TGTGCCAGCAGCTCCGACAGGGTTAATGAAAAACTGTTTTTT
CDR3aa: CASSSDRVNEKLFF

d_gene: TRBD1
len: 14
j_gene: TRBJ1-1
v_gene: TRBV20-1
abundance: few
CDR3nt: TGCAGTGCTAGAAACACCAGGGGGCGAACTGAAGCTTTCTTT
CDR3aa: CSARNTRGRTEAFF

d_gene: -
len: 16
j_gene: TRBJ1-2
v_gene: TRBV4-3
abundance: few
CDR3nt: TGCGCCAGCAGCCAAGATTCGGCAGGGGCCCCCTATGGCTACACCTTC
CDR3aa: CASSQDSAGAPYGYTF

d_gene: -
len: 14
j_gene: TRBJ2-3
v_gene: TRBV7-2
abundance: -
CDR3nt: TGTGCCAGCAGCCCACACAGCGGCACAGATACGCAGTATTTT
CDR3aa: CASSPHSGTDTQYF

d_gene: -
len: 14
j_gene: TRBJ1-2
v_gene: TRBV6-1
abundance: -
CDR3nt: TGTGCCAGCAGTCCACCCGGACGGGGGGGAAGCTACACCTTC
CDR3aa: CASSPPGRGGSYTF

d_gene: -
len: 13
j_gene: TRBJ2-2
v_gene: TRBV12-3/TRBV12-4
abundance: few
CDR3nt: TGTGCCAGCAGGGCGACAGGTAGCGGGGAGCTGTTTTTT
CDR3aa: CASRATGSGELFF

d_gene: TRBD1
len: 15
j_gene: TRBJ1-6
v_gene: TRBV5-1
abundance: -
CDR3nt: TGCGCCAGCAGCTTGGGACAGGGGGCTAATTCACCCCTCCACTTT
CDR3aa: CASSLGQGANSPLHF

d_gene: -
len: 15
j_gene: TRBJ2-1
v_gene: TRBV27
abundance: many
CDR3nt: TGTGCCAGCTGCCCCGGCCGTCCCCCCTACAATGAGCAGTTCTTC
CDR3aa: CASCPGRPPYNEQFF

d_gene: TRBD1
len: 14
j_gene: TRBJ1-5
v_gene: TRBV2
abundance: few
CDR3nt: TGTGCCAGCAGGATTGGACAGGGGCATCAGCCCCAGCATTTT
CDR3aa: CASRIGQGHQPQHF

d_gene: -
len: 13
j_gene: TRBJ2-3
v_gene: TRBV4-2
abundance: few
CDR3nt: TGTGCCAGCAGCCCAGATATCGGCTATACGCAGTATTTT
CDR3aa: CASSPDIGYTQYF

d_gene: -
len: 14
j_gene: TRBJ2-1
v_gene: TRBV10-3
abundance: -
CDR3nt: TGTGCCATCAGTGTCAGGGAATCCTACAATGAGCAGTTCTTC
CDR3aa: CAISVRESYNEQFF

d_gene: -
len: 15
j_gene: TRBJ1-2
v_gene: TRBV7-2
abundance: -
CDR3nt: TGTGCCAGCAGCGAGGCGGACCTTAGGTCGCATGGCTACACCTTC
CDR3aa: CASSEADLRSHGYTF

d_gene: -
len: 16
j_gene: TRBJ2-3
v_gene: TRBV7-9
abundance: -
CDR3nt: TGTGCCAGCAGCTTATGGAGACCAACCTCCACAGATACGCAGTATTTT
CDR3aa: CASSLWRPTSTDTQYF

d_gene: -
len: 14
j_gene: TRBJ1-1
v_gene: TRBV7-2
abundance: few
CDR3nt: TGTGCCAGCAGCCCAGGTGTCCCAGGCACTGAAGCTTTCTTT
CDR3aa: CASSPGVPGTEAFF

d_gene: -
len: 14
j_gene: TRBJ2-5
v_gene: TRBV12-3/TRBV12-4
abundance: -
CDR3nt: TGTGCCAGCAGTTTATTGGGGTACCAAGAGACCCAGTACTTC
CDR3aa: CASSLLGYQETQYF

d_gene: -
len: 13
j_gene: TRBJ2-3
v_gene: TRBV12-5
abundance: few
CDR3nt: TGTGCTAGTGGTTTGACACACACAGATACGCAGTATTTT
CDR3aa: CASGLTHTDTQYF

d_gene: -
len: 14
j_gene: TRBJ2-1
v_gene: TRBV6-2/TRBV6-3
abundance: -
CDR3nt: TGTGCCAGCAGTTACACCCGGGGCTACAATGAGCAGTTCTTC
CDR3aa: CASSYTRGYNEQFF

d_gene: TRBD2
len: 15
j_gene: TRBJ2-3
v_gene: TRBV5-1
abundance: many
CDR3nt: TGCGCCAGCAGCATGACTAGCGGGGGCCTAGATACGCAGTATTTT
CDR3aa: CASSMTSGGLDTQYF

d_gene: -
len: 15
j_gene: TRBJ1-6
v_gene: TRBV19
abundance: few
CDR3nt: TGTGCCAGTAGTAGGCAGAGCGCGGCGAATTCACCCCTCCACTTT
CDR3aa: CASSRQSAANSPLHF